Sequencing of this TCR beta chain was carried out in a study of cytomegalovirus exposure and HLA in healthy donors. Study-wide findings and caveats: Listed as cytomegalovirus-associated were more than 150 TCR beta chains. Subsequent analysis revealed that first-cohort TCR clusters tended to co-occur in the approximately 120 validation repertoires. As confirmed in vitro, a few CMV-associated chains were specific for CMV antigens.

This clone showed up just once. What it binds is not known. The assay was immunoSEQ multiplex PCR, and TCRdb's table has in-frame clones only and misses some. The table lists hundreds of thousands of clones, about 90% of them singletons. This clonotype originated in a man aged 18 to 35 in good health and CMV-seropositive. The sequenced sample was PBMCs.

CDR3 nucleotide sequence: TGCGCCAGCAGCTGGCAGACTAGCACAGATACGCAGTATTTT. Its protein product is CASSWQTSTDTQYF. This rearrangement joins TRBV5-1 to TRBJ2-3; no reliable D call. Germline V gives CDR1 SGHRS, CDR2 YFSETQ. Trimming removed 3 bases from V and 0 bases from J, with 8 bases in between. The CDR3 sequence is 14 residues long.